This T cell receptor beta chain was identified in a study of graft-versus-host responses after intestinal transplantation. Study information: Following induction with anti-thymocyte globulin, all recipients were given tacrolimus and steroids for three to four years. Whole-study results and caveats: GvH clonotypes were identified within recipient marrow, with a subset emerging first in ileum or blood.

J gave up 3 bases and V 2 bases, and 3 bases lay outside the gene matches. This CDR3 comprises 15 residues. Germline V CDR1 and CDR2: MNHEY, SVGAGI. Of note for this clone: Antigen specificity is unknown.

The repertoire was sequenced with immunoSEQ multiplex PCR; TCRdb's copy has only in-frame clones and lacks some. The data contain over 100,000 clones, 85% to 95% of them seen just once; the ten biggest clones take up under 1.5%. The sequence was collected from a human donor who was the organ donor for an intestinal transplant. Sequencing was performed on unstimulated CD8+ T cells sorted from spleen or lymph node cells, taken before transplant. The chain couples TRBV6-5 to TRBJ1-5; TRBD1 agrees at 8 bases. CDR3 residues: CASSYGRGHNQPQHF. The DNA of the CDR3 is TGTGCCAGCAGTTACGGCAGGGGGCACAATCAGCCCCAGCATTTT.